Shown below are 18 T cell receptor beta chains from a single sample sequenced in a study of regulatory T cells in long-lasting Graves disease. To make TCR beta libraries, researchers used iRepertoire HTBI primers and Arm-PCR of CDR3 regions. TCRdb ran MiXCR on the multiplex PCR reads and lists one entry per CDR3 protein. Among approximately 350,000 distinct CDR3 sequences, about an eighth were seen once, and the ten largest hold about 19%. Documented time point: newly diagnosed GD, antithyroid drugs for less than 3 months. PBMCs were the source of the RNA used for TCR sequencing. The same specimen was also included in a second study, on T cells in Graves' hyperthyroidism and ophthalmopathy.

The source material was peripheral blood mononuclear cells (PBMCs), sampled at new diagnosis, from a patient treated with antithyroid drugs. The receptors shown here come from a young woman with Graves disease.

The chain links TRBV20-1 to TRBJ2-3; D ambiguous. The CDR3 runs to 15 residues. V lost 3 bases to trimming and J lost 3 bases, with 16 bases between them. Germline loops: CDR1 DFQATT, CDR2 SNEGSKA (reference sequence). CDR3 DNA: TGCAGTGCTAGTCTGAGGCTTTATGGGACAGATACGCAGTATTTT. As protein: CSASLRLYGTDTQYF.

This clonotype turned up a few times. Here the CDR3 DNA reads TGTGCCAGTAGAAGGGGGCTTAGAAATTCACCCCTCCACTTT. Its protein is CASRRGLRNSPLHF. The rearrangement joins TRBV19 to TRBJ1-6; TRBD1 aligns across 7 bases. The V gene's germline CDR1 is LNHDA and CDR2 SQIVND (reference sequence). The J segment lost 7 bases and the V segment lost 6 bases, leaving 6 bases of the junction unmatched. The CDR3 spans 14 residues. Drawing the rest from reference TRBV19 and TRBJ1-6, the complete variable domain is DGGITQSPKYLFRKEGQNVTLSCEQNLNHDAMYWYRQDPGQGLRLIYYSQIVNDFQKGDIAEGYSVSREKKESFPLTVTSAQKNPTAFYLCASRRGLRNSPLHFGNGTRLTVT.

This clonotype was recorded many times. J is TRBJ2-2 and V is TRBV27; no definite D call. The CDR3 totals 13 residues. Germline lookup yields CDR1 MNHEY and CDR2 SMNVEV (reference sequence). V lost 6 bases to trimming and J lost 4 bases, with 9 bases between them. CDR3 sequence reads: CASSRWGTGELFF. CDR3 sequence (DNA): TGTGCCAGCAGCCGATGGGGCACCGGGGAGCTGTTTTTT.

In its sample, this clonotype was seen many times. The chain uses TRBV7-6 and TRBJ2-7; the match to TRBD2 covers 7 bases. This CDR3 has 15 amino acids. CDR1 is SGHVS and CDR2 is FNYEAQ in the germline V gene. With V trimmed by 1 base and J by 5 bases, 8 bases remained unmatched. The CDR3 region is CASSLGGGPGDEQYF. The CDR3 DNA reads TGTGCCAGCAGCTTAGGGGGAGGGCCGGGGGACGAGCAGTACTTC. The variable domain in full, with the rest retrieved from reference TRBV7-6 and TRBJ2-7, is GAGVSQSPRYKVTKRGQDVALRCDPISGHVSLYWYRQALGQGPEFLTYFNYEAQQDKSGLPNDRFSAERPEGSISTLTIQRTEQRDSAMYRCASSLGGGPGDEQYFGPGTRLTVT.

This clonotype was detected only a few times. This chain connects TRBV24-1 to TRBJ2-1, with D possibly matching TRBD1 (7 bases). The CDR3 contains 15 residues. The V end was cut by 6 bases, the J end by 2 bases, with 13 bases between. From germline, CDR1 is KGHDR and CDR2 SFDVKD. This CDR3 reads CATSLAGQPYNEQFF. The CDR3 nucleotides read TGTGCCACCAGTTTGGCGGGACAGCCCTACAATGAGCAGTTCTTC.

A note on this clonotype: A single base is all that separates this from a far larger clone, so a read error is likely. The CDR3 region is CANSYSPFQRGLSNQPQHF. CDR3 nucleotides: TGTGCCAACAGTTACTCACCATTCCAACGAGGCCTTAGCAATCAGCCCCAGCATTTT. The chain combines TRBV6-4 with TRBJ1-5; D unresolved. Looked up from germline, CDR1 is MRHNA and CDR2 is SNTAGT. This CDR3 has 19 residues.

This clonotype has at least ten counts. The J gene is TRBJ2-7, the V gene TRBV6-5, with D possibly being TRBD1 (5 bases). Trimming took 0 bases from V and 2 from J, leaving 14 bases between them. The CDR3 covers 16 residues. Germline V CDR1 and CDR2: MNHEY, SVGAGI. CDR3 in DNA: TGTGCCAGCAGTTACTCCCCTCGTCAGGGAACCTACGAGCAGTACGTC. Residues: CASSYSPRQGTYEQYV.

J is TRBJ2-2 and V is TRBV30, with 8 positions matching TRBD1. The CDR3 runs 15 residues. Per the germline V gene, CDR1 is GTSNPN and CDR2 is SVGIG (reference sequence). After removal of 1 base from V and 4 bases from J, the junction contained 5 bases not matched to a gene. CDR3 region: CAWSGRGHITGELFF. For the CDR3, the DNA is TGTGCCTGGAGTGGCAGGGGGCATATCACCGGGGAGCTGTTTTTT. The complete variable domain, with remaining parts taken from reference TRBV30 and TRBJ2-2, reads SQTIHQWPATLVQPVGSPLSLECTVEGTSNPNLYWYRQAAGRGLQLLFYSVGIGQISSEVPQNLSASRPQDRQFILSSKKLLLSDSGFYLCAWSGRGHITGELFFGEGSRLTVL.

The V call is TRBV14, the J call TRBJ1-5; D is undetermined. The ends were cut back, 6 bases at V and 11 bases at J, with 5 bases in the middle. This CDR3 is 9 amino acids long. Germline CDR1 SGHDN, CDR2 FVKESK. CDR3 bases: TGTGCCAGCAGTGAGGCCCAGCATTTT. Amino acids: CASSEAQHF.

This clonotype came up a few times. A much more abundant neighbour one base away suggests this may be a read error. The chain recombines TRBV16 with TRBJ2-7; TRBD1 might be the D (6 bases). V lost 2 bases, J lost 2 bases, and 19 bases lay in between. Germline-derived CDR1 and CDR2 are KGHSY and FQNENV. The CDR3 is 17 residues long. The CDR3 DNA is TGTGCCAGCAGCCAAGGGGTGACAGGACCCCGACCCTACGAGCAGTACTTC. This codes for CASSQGVTGPRPYEQYF.

This clonotype was seen repeatedly, ten times or more. CDR3 nucleotides: TGTGCCAGCAGTAGGAGAGGTAGCGGGACCCACGAGCAGTACTTC. Protein sequence: CASSRRGSGTHEQYF. V and J are TRBV12-3 or TRBV12-4 and TRBJ2-7; 8 nucleotides match TRBD2. The trim removed 5 bases at V and 5 bases at J, leaving 11 bases unmatched. The CDR3 consists of 15 residues.

This clonotype has a count of ten or more. The CDR3 DNA is TGCAGCGTTGGGCAGTACAATGAGCAGTTCTTC. Translation: CSVGQYNEQFF. The genes are TRBV29-1 and TRBJ2-1; D uncertain. V was clipped by 4 bases and J by 4 bases, with 5 bases between them. The CDR3 totals 11 residues. Germline V gives CDR1 SQVTM, CDR2 ANQGSEA.

This clonotype was seen ten or more times. The rearrangement joins TRBV5-6 to TRBJ2-1, with 7 positions matching TRBD1. The end of the DNA fits TRBJ2-4 better, so the J call may be wrong. Germline V gene lookup returns CDR1 SGHDT and CDR2 YYEEEE. The CDR3 has 14 amino acids. As DNA, the CDR3 is TGTGCCAGCAGCTTCCAGGGGGTCGGAAACATTCAGTACTTC. The encoded protein is CASSFQGVGNIQYF.

This clonotype was seen ten or more times. CDR3: CASSYTSSAREQYF. CDR3 nucleotides: TGTGCCAGCAGTTATACTTCGTCGGCGCGCGAGCAGTACTTC. The chain is built from TRBV6-9 and TRBJ2-7; no clear D. V lost 2 bases, J lost 6 bases, and 14 bases lay in between. This CDR3 region has 14 residues. From germline, CDR1 is MNHGY and CDR2 SVAAGI.

This clonotype showed up many times. The J gene is TRBJ2-3, the V gene TRBV5-4; 7 positions agree with TRBD2. The CDR3 loop spans 14 amino acids. V was clipped by 1 base and J by 7 bases; unmatched bases: 6. Germline V gene lookup returns CDR1 SGHNT and CDR2 YYREEE (reference sequence). In nucleotides, the CDR3 is TGTGCCAGCAGCTTGTGGGCGGGAGCCAATACGCAGTATTTT. Protein: CASSLWAGANTQYF. The variable domain in full, completed from reference TRBV5-4 and TRBJ2-3, reads ETGVTQSPTHLIKTRGQQVTLRCSSQSGHNTVSWYQQALGQGPQFIFQYYREEENGRGNFPPRFSGLQFPNYSSELNVNALELDDSALYLCASSLWAGANTQYFGPGTRLTVL.

For this clonotype: A much larger clonotype is one base distant, so this may be a read error. This rearrangement joins TRBV10-3 to TRBJ2-7; D is unclear. CDR1 is ENHRY and CDR2 is SYGVKD in the germline V gene. The CDR3 has 18 amino acids. In DNA, the CDR3 is TGTGCCACCAGTGACCTAAACCCCCCTAGTCTCGGACGCTACGAGCAGTACTTC. It yields the protein CATSDLNPPSLGRYEQYF.

This chain links TRBV20-1 with TRBJ2-1, with TRBD2 as a possible D gene (5 bases). Germline loops: CDR1 DFQATT, CDR2 SNEGSKA (reference sequence). CDR3 size: 10 residues. Trimming cost V 7 bases and J 10 bases, with 11 bases left between them. The CDR3 bases are TGCAGTGGAGGCTGGGAGGAGCAGTTCTTC. Its protein is CSGGWEEQFF.

Concerning this clonotype: This may stem from a read error, because a much larger clone lies one nucleotide away. V is TRBV28 and J is TRBJ2-5; perhaps D is TRBD1 or TRBD2 (5 bases each). This CDR3 is built from 16 residues. The V gene's germline CDR1 is MDHEN and CDR2 SYDVKM. Trimming cost V 6 bases and J 5 bases, with 22 bases left between them. In DNA, the CDR3 is TGTGCCAGCAGACCACTTCCCGGGACGCCAGGGGAGACCCAGTACTTC. Its translation is CASRPLPGTPGETQYF.